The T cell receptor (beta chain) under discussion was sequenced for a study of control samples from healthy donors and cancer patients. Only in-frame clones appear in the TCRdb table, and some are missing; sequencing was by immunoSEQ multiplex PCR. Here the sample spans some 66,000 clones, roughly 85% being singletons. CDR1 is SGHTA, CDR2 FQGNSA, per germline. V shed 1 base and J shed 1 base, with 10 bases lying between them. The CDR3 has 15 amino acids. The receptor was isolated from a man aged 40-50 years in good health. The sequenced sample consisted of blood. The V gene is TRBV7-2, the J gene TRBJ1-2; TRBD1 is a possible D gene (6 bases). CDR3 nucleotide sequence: TGTGCCAGCAGCTTAGTTGCAGGGGTTAACTATGGCTACACCTTC. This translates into CASSLVAGVNYGYTF.